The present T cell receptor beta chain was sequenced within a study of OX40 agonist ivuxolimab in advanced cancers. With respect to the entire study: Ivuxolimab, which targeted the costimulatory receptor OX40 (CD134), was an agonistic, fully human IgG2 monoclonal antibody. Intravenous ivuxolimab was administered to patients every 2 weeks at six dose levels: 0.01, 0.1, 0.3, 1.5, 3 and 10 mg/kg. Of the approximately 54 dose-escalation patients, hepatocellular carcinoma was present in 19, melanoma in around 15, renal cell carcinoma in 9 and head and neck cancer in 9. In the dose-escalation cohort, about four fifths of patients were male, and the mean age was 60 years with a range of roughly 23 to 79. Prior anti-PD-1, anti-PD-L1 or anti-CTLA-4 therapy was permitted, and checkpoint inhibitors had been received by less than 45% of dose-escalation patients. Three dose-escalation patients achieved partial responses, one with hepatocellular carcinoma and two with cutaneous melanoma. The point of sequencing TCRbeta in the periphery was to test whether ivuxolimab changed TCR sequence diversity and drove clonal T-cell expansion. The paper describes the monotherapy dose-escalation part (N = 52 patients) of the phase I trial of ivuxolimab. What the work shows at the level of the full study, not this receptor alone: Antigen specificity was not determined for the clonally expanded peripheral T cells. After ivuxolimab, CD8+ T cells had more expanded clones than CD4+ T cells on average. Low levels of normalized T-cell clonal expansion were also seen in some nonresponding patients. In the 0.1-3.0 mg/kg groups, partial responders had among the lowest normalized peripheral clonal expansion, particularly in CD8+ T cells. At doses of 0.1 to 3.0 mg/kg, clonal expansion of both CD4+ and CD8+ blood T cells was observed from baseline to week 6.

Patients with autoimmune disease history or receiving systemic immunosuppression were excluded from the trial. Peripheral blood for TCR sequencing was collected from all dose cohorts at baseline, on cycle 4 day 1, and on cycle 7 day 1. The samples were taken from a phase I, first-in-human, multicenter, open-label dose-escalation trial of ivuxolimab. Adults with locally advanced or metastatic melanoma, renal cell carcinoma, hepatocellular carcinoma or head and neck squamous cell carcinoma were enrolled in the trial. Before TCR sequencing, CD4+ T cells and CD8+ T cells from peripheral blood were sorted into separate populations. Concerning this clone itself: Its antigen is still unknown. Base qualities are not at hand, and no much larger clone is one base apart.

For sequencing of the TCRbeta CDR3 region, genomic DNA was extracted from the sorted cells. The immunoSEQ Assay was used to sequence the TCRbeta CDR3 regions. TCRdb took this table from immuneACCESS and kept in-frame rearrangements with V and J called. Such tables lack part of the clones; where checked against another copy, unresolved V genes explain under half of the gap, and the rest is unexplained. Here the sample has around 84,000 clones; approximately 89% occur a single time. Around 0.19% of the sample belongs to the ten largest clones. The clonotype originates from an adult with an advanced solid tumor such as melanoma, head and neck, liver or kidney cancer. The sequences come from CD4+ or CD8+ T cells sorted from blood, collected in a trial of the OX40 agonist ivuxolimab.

The base sequence is TGTGCCAGTAGTAGACCAGGAGAGCAGTACTTC. It codes for CASSRPGEQYF. The chain joins TRBV19 to TRBJ2-7; no D gene can be assigned with confidence. According to the germline V gene (reference sequence), CDR1 reads LNHDA and CDR2 reads SQIVND. Including cysteine and phenylalanine, the CDR3 has 11 amino acids. Only the CDR3 part of the read is kept: 33 bases, read in frame from the first base. V was cut back by 4 bases and J by 7 bases, leaving a gap of 8 bases between them.